Described below is a single T cell receptor (beta chain) sequence and its context. Its target is not known. This CDR3 region has 15 residues. Germline V gene lookup returns CDR1 MNHNS and CDR2 SASEGT. Trimming cost V 6 bases and J 6 bases; bases outside gene matches: 9. This specimen comes from a study of shared clonotypes between healthy human individuals. Whole-study context: Two women and three men aged 18 to 49 served as donors. Study-level points and caveats: An effect of sequencing depth on clonotype sharing among donors was expected. Several donors held 5% to 5.5% of naive CD4 clonotypes in common. What naive subsets generally showed was a larger estimated richness than memory subsets showed.

The table came from immunoSEQ multiplex PCR; TCRdb's copy has only in-frame clones and leaves some out. The data hold approximately 1,000,000 clones, with approximately 80% observed a single time. The specimen sequenced was memory CD4+ T cells from PBMCs. Regarding subset: CD45RA-negative fraction. The chain combines TRBV6-1 with TRBJ2-1; 9 bases are a match to TRBD2. The receptor's source is a man between 18 and 35 years old in good health. Some clones in this sample may be carry-over from other donors' samples. The CDR3 loop is CASSRIAGESNEQFF. The CDR3 DNA sequence: TGTGCCAGCAGCCGTATAGCGGGAGAGTCCAATGAGCAGTTCTTC.